This TCR beta chain was identified during a study of blood T cell repertoires in COVID-19. Overall study: The cDNA or gDNA used as material had been derived from T cells, B-cell-depleted T cells, or PBMCs.

This CDR3 spans 14 amino acids. V shed 5 bases and J 2 bases; nucleotides not matched to a gene: 2. Germline CDR1 MNHEY, CDR2 SVGAGI. Source study methods: Reference gene primers were amplified, and this amplification served to estimate nucleated cell counts. Only in-frame clones appear in the TCRdb table, and some are missing; sequencing was by immunoSEQ multiplex PCR. V and J calls and clone size are as listed in that table; D and trimming were resolved from the DNA. The data show some 130,000 clones, 75% to 90% seen once. Source material: peripheral blood. The rearrangement links TRBV6-5 to TRBJ2-5, with TRBD2 matching over 10 bases. This sequence originates from a man aged 45-60 years with active COVID-19. CDR3 region: CASSMTSGQETQYF. DNA for the CDR3: TGTGCCAGCAGTATGACTAGCGGGCAAGAGACCCAGTACTTC.